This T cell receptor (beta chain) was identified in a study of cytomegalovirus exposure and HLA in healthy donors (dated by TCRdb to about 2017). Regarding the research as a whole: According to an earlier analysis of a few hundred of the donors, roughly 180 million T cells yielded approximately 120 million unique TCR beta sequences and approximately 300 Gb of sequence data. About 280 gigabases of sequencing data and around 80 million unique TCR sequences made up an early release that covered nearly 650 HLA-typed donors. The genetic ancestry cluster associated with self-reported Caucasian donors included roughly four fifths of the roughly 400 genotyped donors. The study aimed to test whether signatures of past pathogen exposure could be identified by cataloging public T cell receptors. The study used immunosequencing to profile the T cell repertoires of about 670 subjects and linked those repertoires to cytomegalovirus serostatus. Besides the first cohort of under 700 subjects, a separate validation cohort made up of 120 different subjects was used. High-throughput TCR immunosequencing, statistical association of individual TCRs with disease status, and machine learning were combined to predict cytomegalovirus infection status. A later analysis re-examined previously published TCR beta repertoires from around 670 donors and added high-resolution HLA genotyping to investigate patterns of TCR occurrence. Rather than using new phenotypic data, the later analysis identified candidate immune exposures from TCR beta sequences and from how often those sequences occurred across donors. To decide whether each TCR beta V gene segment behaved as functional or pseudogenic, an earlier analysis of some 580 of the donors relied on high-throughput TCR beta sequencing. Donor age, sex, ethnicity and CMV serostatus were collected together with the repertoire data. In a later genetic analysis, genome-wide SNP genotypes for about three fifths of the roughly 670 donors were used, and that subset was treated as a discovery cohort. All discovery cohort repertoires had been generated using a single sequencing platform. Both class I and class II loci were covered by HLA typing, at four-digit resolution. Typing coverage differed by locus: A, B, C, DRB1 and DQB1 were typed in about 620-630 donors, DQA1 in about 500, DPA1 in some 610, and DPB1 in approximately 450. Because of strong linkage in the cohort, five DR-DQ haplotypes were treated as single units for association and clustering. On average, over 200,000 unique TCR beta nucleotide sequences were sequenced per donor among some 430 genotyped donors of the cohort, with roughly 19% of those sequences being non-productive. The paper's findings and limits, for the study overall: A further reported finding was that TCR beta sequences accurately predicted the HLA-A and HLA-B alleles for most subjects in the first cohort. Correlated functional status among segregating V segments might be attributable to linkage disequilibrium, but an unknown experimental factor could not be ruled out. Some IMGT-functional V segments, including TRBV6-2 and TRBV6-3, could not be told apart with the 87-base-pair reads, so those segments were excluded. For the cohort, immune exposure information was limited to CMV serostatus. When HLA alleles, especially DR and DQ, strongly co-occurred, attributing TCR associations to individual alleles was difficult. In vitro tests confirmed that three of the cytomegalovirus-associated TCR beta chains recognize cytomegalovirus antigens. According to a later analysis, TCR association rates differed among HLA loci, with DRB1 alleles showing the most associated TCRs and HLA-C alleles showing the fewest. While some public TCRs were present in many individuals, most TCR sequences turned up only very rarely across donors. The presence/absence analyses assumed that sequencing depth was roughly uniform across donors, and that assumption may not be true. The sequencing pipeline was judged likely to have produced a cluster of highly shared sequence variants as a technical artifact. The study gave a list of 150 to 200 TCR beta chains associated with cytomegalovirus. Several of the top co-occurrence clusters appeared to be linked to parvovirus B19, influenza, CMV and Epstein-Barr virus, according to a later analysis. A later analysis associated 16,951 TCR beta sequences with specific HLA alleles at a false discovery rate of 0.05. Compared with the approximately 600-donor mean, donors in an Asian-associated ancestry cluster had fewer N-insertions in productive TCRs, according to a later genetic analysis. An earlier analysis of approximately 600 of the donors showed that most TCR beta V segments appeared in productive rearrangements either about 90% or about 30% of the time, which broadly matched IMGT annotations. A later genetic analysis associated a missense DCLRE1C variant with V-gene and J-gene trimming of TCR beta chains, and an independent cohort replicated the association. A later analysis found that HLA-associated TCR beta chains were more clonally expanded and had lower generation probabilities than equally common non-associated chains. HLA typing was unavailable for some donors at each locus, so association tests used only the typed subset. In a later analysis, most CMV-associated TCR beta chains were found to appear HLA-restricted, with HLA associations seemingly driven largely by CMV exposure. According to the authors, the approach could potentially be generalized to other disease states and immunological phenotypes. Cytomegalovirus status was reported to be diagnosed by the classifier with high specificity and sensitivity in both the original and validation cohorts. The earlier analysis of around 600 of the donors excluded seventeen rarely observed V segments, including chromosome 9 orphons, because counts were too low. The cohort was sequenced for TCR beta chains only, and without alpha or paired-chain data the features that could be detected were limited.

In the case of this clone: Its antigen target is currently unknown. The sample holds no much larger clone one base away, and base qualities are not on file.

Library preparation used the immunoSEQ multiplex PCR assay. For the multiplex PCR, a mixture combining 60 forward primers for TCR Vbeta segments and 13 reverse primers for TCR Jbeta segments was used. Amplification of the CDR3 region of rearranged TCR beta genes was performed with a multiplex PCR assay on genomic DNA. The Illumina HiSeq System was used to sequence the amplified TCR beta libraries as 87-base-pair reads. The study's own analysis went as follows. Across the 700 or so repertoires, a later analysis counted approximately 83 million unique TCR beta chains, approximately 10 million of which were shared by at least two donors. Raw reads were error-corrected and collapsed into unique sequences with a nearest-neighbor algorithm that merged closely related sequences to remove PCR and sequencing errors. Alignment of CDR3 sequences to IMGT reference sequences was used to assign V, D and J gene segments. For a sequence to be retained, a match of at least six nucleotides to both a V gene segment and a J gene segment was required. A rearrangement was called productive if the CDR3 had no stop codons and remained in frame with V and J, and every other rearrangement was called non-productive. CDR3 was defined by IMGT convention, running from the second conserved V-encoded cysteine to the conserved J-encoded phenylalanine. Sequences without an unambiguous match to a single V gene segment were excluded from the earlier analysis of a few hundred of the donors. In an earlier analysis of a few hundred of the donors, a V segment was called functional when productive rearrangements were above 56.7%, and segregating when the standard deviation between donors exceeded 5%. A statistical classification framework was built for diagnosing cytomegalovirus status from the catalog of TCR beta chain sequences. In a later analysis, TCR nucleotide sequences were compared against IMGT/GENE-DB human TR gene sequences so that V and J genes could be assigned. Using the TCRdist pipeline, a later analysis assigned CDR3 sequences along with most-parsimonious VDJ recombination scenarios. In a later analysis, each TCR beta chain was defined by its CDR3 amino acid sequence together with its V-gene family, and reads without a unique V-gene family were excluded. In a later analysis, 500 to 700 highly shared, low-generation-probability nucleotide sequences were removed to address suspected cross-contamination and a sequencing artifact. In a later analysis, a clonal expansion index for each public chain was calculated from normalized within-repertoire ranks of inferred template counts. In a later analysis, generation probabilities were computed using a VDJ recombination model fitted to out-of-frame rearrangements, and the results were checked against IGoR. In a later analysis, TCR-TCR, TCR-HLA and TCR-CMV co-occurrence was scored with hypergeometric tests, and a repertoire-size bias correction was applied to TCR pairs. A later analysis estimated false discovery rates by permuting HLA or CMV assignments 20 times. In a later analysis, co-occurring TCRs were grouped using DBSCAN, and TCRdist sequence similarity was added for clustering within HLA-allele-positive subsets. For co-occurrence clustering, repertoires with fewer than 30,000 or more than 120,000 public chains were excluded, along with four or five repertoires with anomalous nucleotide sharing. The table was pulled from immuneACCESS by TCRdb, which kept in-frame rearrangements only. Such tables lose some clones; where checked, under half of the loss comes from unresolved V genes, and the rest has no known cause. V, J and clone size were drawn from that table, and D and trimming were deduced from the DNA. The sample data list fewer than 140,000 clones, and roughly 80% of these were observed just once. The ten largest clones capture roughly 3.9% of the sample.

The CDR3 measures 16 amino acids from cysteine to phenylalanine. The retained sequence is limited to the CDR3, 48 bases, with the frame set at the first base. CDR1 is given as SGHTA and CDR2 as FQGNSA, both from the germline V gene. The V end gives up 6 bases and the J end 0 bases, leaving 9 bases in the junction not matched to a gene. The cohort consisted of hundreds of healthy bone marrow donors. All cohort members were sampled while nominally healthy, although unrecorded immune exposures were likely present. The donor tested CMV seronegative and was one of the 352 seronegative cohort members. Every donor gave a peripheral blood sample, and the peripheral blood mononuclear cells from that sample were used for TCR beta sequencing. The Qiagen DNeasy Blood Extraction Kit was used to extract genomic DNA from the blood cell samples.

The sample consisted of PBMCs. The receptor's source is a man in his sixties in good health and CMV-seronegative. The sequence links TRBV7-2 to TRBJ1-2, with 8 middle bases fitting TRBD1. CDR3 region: CASRPTGGPSNYGYTF. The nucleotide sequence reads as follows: TGTGCCAGCAGACCCACAGGGGGACCATCTAACTATGGCTACACCTTC.